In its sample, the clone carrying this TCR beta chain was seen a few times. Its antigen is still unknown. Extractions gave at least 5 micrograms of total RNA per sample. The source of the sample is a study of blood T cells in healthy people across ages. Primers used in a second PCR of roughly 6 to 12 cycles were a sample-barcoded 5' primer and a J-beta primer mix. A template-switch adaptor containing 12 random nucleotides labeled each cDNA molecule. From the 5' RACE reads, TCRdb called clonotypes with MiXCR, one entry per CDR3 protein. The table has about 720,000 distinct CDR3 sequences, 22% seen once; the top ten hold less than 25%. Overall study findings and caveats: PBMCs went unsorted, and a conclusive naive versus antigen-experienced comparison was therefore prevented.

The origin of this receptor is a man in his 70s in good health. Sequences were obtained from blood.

The CDR3: CASSLDGLGEQFF. CDR3 nucleotides: TGTGCCAGCAGCTTAGATGGGTTAGGGGAGCAGTTCTTC. The chain has TRBV7-2 and TRBJ2-5; D is unresolved. The end of the DNA aligns better with TRBJ2-1, so the J call may be wrong. The CDR3 covers 13 residues. Germline CDR1 reads SGHTA; CDR2 reads FQGNSA.